This T cell receptor (beta chain) was sequenced in a study of shared clonotypes between healthy human individuals (dated by TCRdb to the early 2020s). Background on the whole study: The cohort included three men and a couple of women between 18 and 49 years of age. For each donor, CD4 naive and CD4 memory were each run on three plates, CD8 naive on two plates, and CD8 memory on one plate. The study deeply sequenced blood TCR repertoires of roughly five healthy adults to estimate repertoire size and the extent of clonotype sharing between individuals. To increase sequencing depth and limit assay-specific biases, TCR repertoire library preparation and sequencing were carried out by different laboratories using diverse techniques. Leukapheresis yielded between about 0.85 and 10 billion PBMCs per donor.

Using the deep immunoSEQ assay, multiplex PCR amplified TCR CDR3 regions from genomic DNA. For each cell subset, the extracted genomic DNA was distributed evenly across all wells of several immunoSEQ 96-well plates, and each plate served as one replicate. Each replicate PCR for sorted subsets received about 210 ng genomic DNA, equal to about 30,000 T cell genomes. The purified libraries were quantified using a Qubit 3.0 fluorometer, sized with a Bioanalyzer 2100, and then quantified again using the KAPA Library Quantification kit. Every immunoSEQ 96-well plate was sequenced on a dedicated single-read 150-cycle Illumina NextSeq 550 flow cell. Per the source publication's procedure: Because the immunoSEQ output held only junctional sequences and lacked quality scores, the filtering could not match the filtering applied to full-length reads. To assign V/J genes and CDR3, sequences were annotated against IMGT germline references using PyIR, a Python wrapper for IgBLAST v1.9. Any read was removed if the V/J assignment was weak (E-value above 1e-6), the CDR3 was missing, or the read contained stop codons, out-of-frame junctions, or ambiguous translated residues. V3J clonotypes were defined as sequences sharing the same inferred V gene, J gene, and CDR3 amino acid sequence. Percentage overlap between repertoires was computed as shared unique clonotypes divided by the size of the smaller repertoire. Three approaches were used to assess repertoire richness: RTK rarefaction, the Chao1 estimator, and Recon v2.1 estimates of unobserved clonotypes. Generation probabilities were computed with OLGA for all TCRbeta clonotypes obtained by the gDNA method from a few donors. TCRdb mirrors the immuneACCESS table, restricted to in-frame sequences. Some clones are absent from its copies; in checked studies, under half trace to an unresolved V gene, and the reason for the others is unknown. D and trimming come from the DNA, and the V and J calls and clone size come from that table. The sample table shows 2.3 million or so clones, and approximately 95% are seen once. The ten largest clones take up roughly 0.36% of the sample.

Healthy HIV-negative adults with no recently reported acute infections or vaccinations were included as donors. Only Caucasian adults living in Nashville, Tennessee, USA were represented among the donors. Magnetic negative selection was used to enrich CD4+ T cells, after which naive cells were positively selected on CD45RA and the negative fraction became the memory subset. After blood collection by leukapheresis, PBMCs were isolated using Ficoll-Histopaque density gradient centrifugation and then cryopreserved in the vapor phase of liquid nitrogen. Analytical flow cytometry was used to check the purity and quantity of every magnetically sorted T cell population. Each sorted fraction had its genomic DNA isolated and then quantified by UV absorbance on a Nanodrop 2000c. The germline V gene encodes CDR1 SGHRS and CDR2 YFSETQ. The CDR3 runs 15 amino acids, cysteine and phenylalanine included. The retained sequence is limited to the CDR3, 45 bases, with the frame set at the first base. V ends up 2 bases short and J 5 bases short, with an unmatched junction base count of 9.

As to this clone: Its recognized antigen is unknown. No base quality values were provided; no much bigger clone lies one nucleotide off.

The paper as a whole reports these results and caveats: Even with the large sequencing depth, rarefaction of the sorted-subset datasets indicated that sequencing was incomplete. Compared with non-shared clonotypes, clonotypes shared by all four sorted-subset donors had higher generation probabilities. Sampling was restricted to blood, and TCR repertoires in tissue are likely to differ from TCR repertoires in blood. When several donors were compared, the shared fraction of clonotypes was around 4.6% for naive CD4, less than 4% for naive CD8, about 2.4% for memory CD4, and 0.35% to 0.4% for memory CD8. Larger estimated clonotype richness was generally found for naive subsets than for memory subsets. Pairwise subsampling indicated that sequencing depth was expected to affect the degree of clonotype sharing among donors. The genetic and exposure-history diversity represented was limited by the small number of donors.

This TCR was recovered from a young man in good health. Some clones in this sample may be carry-over from other donors' samples. The sample taken for sequencing was naive CD4+ T cells from PBMCs. Interpreted using the paper, the cell subset or site label stands for: CD45RA+ positively selected. Rearrangement joined TRBV5-1 to TRBJ2-7, and 8 junctional nucleotides match TRBD2. In nucleotide form, the sequence is TGCGCCAGCAGCTTAGGGACATCCGGGGGGGACGAGCAGTACTTC. It specifies CASSLGTSGGDEQYF.